These 13 T cell receptor beta chains were sequenced from one sample in a study of CD8 T cells in Susac syndrome. A quantity of about 0.5 to 1 ug RNA underwent reverse transcription using random hexamers. TCRdb itself ran the immunoSEQ multiplex PCR reads through MiXCR, one entry per CDR3 protein. The data show hundreds of thousands of distinct CDR3 sequences, 70% to 90% seen once. Sample: CD8+ T cells from PBMCs. These receptors were collected from a human donor with multiple sclerosis.

J is TRBJ2-1 and V is TRBV10-3; D ambiguous. Germline V gives CDR1 ENHRY, CDR2 SYGVKD. CDR3 size: 17 residues. V was cut by 0 bases and J by 7 bases, with 19 bases left in between. The CDR3 nucleotides read TGTGCCATCAGTGAGTCGTCGAGCGAGATGGGTATGAATGAGCAGTTCTTC. This encodes CAISESSSEMGMNEQFF.

For this clonotype: This CDR3 is missing its conserved last phenylalanine or tryptophan, likely due to a read error. This sequence joins TRBV19 and TRBJ1-1; unclear D gene. Germline V CDR1 and CDR2: LNHDA, SQIVND (reference sequence). V gave up 8 bases and J gave up 1 base, with 11 bases separating them. CDR3 length: 13 residues. CDR3 amino acids: CASSLSSNTEAFL. The CDR3 bases are TGTGCCAGTTCGCTAAGCTCGAACACTGAAGCTTTCCTT.

The chain links TRBV20-1 to TRBJ2-7; no clear D. V lost 0 bases to trimming and J lost 0 bases, with 15 bases between them. Germline CDR1 DFQATT, CDR2 SNEGSKA (reference sequence). The CDR3 sequence is 16 residues long. The CDR3 DNA follows: TGCAGTGCTAGAGATATTGCCGGCGCCCTCTCCTACGAGCAGTACTTC. Its protein is CSARDIAGALSYEQYF.

This clonotype was picked up one time. The chain combines TRBV20-1 with TRBJ1-1, with D unresolved. The germline gives CDR1 DFQATT, CDR2 SNEGSKA (reference sequence). Trimming removed 7 bases from V and 3 bases from J, with 24 bases in between. This CDR3 is 16 amino acids long. In nucleotides, the CDR3 is TGCAGTGTTGGATCAGGAGTGCGTCTTTGGGACACTGAAGCTTTCTTT. This codes for CSVGSGVRLWDTEAFF.

V usage is TRBV5-4 and J usage is TRBJ2-7, with D unclear. With 4 bases removed from V and 6 bases from J, the gap between germline ends came to 11 bases. CDR1 and CDR2 from the germline V gene are SGHNT and YYREEE (reference sequence). The CDR3 sequence is 12 residues long. CDR3 sequence: CASSAGSGEQYF. The CDR3 nucleotides read TGTGCCAGCAGCGCCGGCTCGGGCGAGCAGTACTTC.

With respect to this clonotype: At one end, the junction sequence differs from germline, possibly due to a read error. V usage is TRBV5-5 and J usage is TRBJ2-7, with 8 bases aligning to TRBD2. The CDR3 contains 15 residues. Germline V CDR1 and CDR2: SGHKS, YYEKEE (reference sequence). The CDR3 DNA reads TGCGCCAGCAGCTTGGCACTAGCGGAGCCCGGCGAGCAGTACTTC. It translates to CASSLALAEPGEQYF.

The CDR3 bases are TGTGCCAGCGGGGGACAGAACCTAATCGAGCAGTACTTC. Translating gives CASGGQNLIEQYF. The chain joins TRBV6-1 to TRBJ2-7; the match to TRBD1 covers 7 bases. V lost 8 bases, J lost 6 bases, and 10 bases stayed unmatched. Germline assignment: CDR1 MNHNS and CDR2 SASEGT. The CDR3 covers 13 residues.

This clonotype showed up just a few times. The gene calls are TRBV19 and TRBJ2-1; 9 positions agree with TRBD2. Trimming took 0 bases from V and 2 from J; bases not matched to a gene: 5. Germline V CDR1 and CDR2: LNHDA, SQIVND (reference sequence). The CDR3 consists of 17 residues. The CDR3 nucleotides read TGTGCCAGTAGTATAGATGCGGCTAGCGGGGCCTACAATGAGCAGTTCTTC. Its protein is CASSIDAASGAYNEQFF.

The rearrangement joins TRBV28 to TRBJ2-4; TRBD2 aligns across 8 bases. Germline trimming cut 2 bases from V and 6 bases from J; bases unmatched to any gene: 9. Per germline, CDR1 MDHEN and CDR2 SYDVKM. CDR3 size: 16 residues. The CDR3 region is CASSLLEPGTRNIQYF. The DNA for the CDR3 is TGTGCCAGCAGTTTACTGGAGCCAGGGACTAGAAACATTCAGTACTTC.

This clonotype has a handful of counts. This sequence joins TRBV20-1 and TRBJ2-1, with 16 positions matching TRBD2. Germline trimming cut 5 bases from V and 7 bases from J; bases unmatched to any gene: 17. The CDR3 has 19 amino acids. The germline V gene has CDR1 DFQATT and CDR2 SNEGSKA (reference sequence). The CDR3 here is CSARHGGTSGRAYINEQFF. DNA for the CDR3: TGCAGTGCTCGCCACGGAGGGACTAGCGGGAGGGCCTATATAAATGAGCAGTTCTTC.

The chain recombines TRBV27 with TRBJ2-1; 11 nucleotides agree with TRBD2. Unmatched junction bases numbered 7, after V lost 5 bases and J lost 4 bases. Per the germline V gene, CDR1 is MNHEY and CDR2 is SMNVEV (reference sequence). This CDR3 is 16 amino acids long. The CDR3 protein is CASSPGGLAAYNEQFF. The CDR3 DNA follows: TGTGCCAGCAGTCCGGGGGGACTAGCGGCATACAATGAGCAGTTCTTC.

The chain employs TRBV19 and TRBJ2-2; D is undetermined. Between the trimmed V and J ends, which lost 2 bases and 7 bases, there was a span of 2 bases. CDR1 LNHDA and CDR2 SQIVND come from the germline V gene (reference sequence). This CDR3 comprises 11 residues. This chain's CDR3 is CASSIIGELFF. The CDR3, as DNA: TGTGCCAGTAGTATAATCGGGGAGCTGTTTTTT. The full variable domain, in which reference TRBV19 and TRBJ2-2 provide the parts outside the CDR3, is DGGITQSPKYLFRKEGQNVTLSCEQNLNHDAMYWYRQDPGQGLRLIYYSQIVNDFQKGDIAEGYSVSREKKESFPLTVTSAQKNPTAFYLCASSIIGELFFGEGSRLTVL.

CDR3: CATLRGLAGTGANVLTF. The CDR3 bases are TGTGCCACCCTGAGGGGACTAGCGGGAACCGGGGCCAACGTCCTGACTTTC. The rearrangement links TRBV19 to TRBJ2-6; 13 positions match TRBD2. The CDR3 contains 17 residues. Germline CDR1 LNHDA, CDR2 SQIVND (reference sequence). Unmatched junction bases numbered 10, after V lost 10 bases and J lost 4 bases.